A single sample gave rise to the 24 T cell receptor beta chains below, sequenced in a study of T cells in Graves' hyperthyroidism and ophthalmopathy. RNA transcripts served as the template for amplifying TCR beta CDR3 regions. TCR CDR3 underwent first-round RT-PCR with the HTBI primer set. TCRdb re-called the multiplex PCR reads with MiXCR, one entry per CDR3 protein. The sample consists of about 380,000 distinct CDR3 sequences, about 15% of them appearing once. What was sequenced was blood. The source of these receptors is a woman aged 25 to 39 with Graves' ophthalmopathy.

The CDR3 loop reads CASMRTDYQPQHF. In nucleotides, the CDR3 is TGTGCCAGTATGAGGACAGATTATCAGCCCCAGCATTTT. The genes are TRBV19 and TRBJ1-5, with a tentative D call TRBD1 (6 bases). Germline V CDR1 and CDR2: LNHDA, SQIVND (reference sequence). V gave up 7 bases and J gave up 5 bases, with 12 bases separating them. The CDR3 covers 13 residues.

This chain connects TRBV4-2 to TRBJ2-3; TRBD1 might be the D (6 bases). Deletions cut 0 bases from V and 4 bases from J, with 17 bases between. The CDR3 consists of 17 residues. Germline values: CDR1 LGHNA, CDR2 YNFKEQ. CDR3 nucleotide sequence: TGTGCCAGCAGCCAAGATCTAAACAGGGACGTTGCAGATACGCAGTATTTT. It translates to CASSQDLNRDVADTQYF.

This clonotype was picked up many times. J is TRBJ2-3 and V is TRBV20-1; no clear D gene. Trimming took off 0 bases at V and 3 bases at J, with 4 bases between the two ends. This CDR3 contains 12 residues. Looked up from germline, CDR1 is DFQATT and CDR2 is SNEGSKA (reference sequence). The chain's CDR3 is CSAREGTDTQYF. In DNA, the CDR3 is TGCAGTGCTAGAGAGGGTACAGATACGCAGTATTTT.

This clonotype was detected a few times. The chain is built from TRBV29-1 and TRBJ2-5, with D possibly being TRBD1 or TRBD2 (5 bases each). The CDR3 length is 12 residues. The V and J ends lost 7 bases and 3 bases respectively, with 12 bases between them. Per germline, CDR1 SQVTM and CDR2 ANQGSEA. The CDR3 DNA follows: TGCAGCGCTAACCGAGGGGAAGAGACCCAGTACTTC. Protein sequence: CSANRGEETQYF.

Ten or more counts support this clonotype. The chain has TRBV7-2 and TRBJ2-5; 7 bases are a match to TRBD2. The ends lost 1 base at V and 0 bases at J; junction bases unmatched: 20. Per germline, CDR1 SGHTA and CDR2 FQGNSA. The CDR3 has 21 amino acids. The CDR3 is CASSLVSLSGDYDLYQETQYF. CDR3 in DNA: TGTGCCAGCAGCTTAGTGAGTTTGAGCGGGGATTACGACCTGTACCAAGAGACCCAGTACTTC.

This clonotype was counted ten times or more. This chain connects TRBV28 to TRBJ1-3; a possible D gene is TRBD1 (5 bases). Germline lookup yields CDR1 MDHEN and CDR2 SYDVKM. The V and J ends lost 6 bases and 4 bases respectively, with 13 bases between them. The CDR3 is made up of 14 amino acids. CDR3 DNA sequence: TGTGCCAGCAGGCCCCCAGGGATAGGAAACACCATATATTTT. Amino acid sequence: CASRPPGIGNTIYF.

At least ten counts were recorded for this clonotype. The rearrangement joins TRBV11-2 to TRBJ2-7; TRBD2 matches 9 bases. The trim removed 2 bases at V and 5 bases at J, leaving 7 bases unmatched. The CDR3 runs to 15 residues. The V gene's germline CDR1 is SGHAT and CDR2 FQNNGV. The CDR3 nucleotides read TGTGCCAGCAGCTTACTAGCGGGGTCGAAGAACGAGCAGTACTTC. It specifies CASSLLAGSKNEQYF.

The table lists this clonotype with a few counts. V and J are TRBV4-1 and TRBJ2-7, with TRBD1 as a possible D gene (6 bases). Trimming took off 0 bases at V and 6 bases at J, with 15 bases between the two ends. From germline, CDR1 is MGHRA and CDR2 YSYEKL. The CDR3 runs 15 residues. The CDR3 DNA reads TGCGCCAGCAGCCAAGATCATTTGTTAGGGGGCGAGCAGTACTTC. Amino acid sequence: CASSQDHLLGGEQYF.

This clonotype was seen repeatedly, ten times or more. V is TRBV9 and J is TRBJ1-1; 7 bases align to TRBD1. CDR3 length equals 17 residues. Trimming removed 0 bases from V and 1 base from J; junction bases left unmatched: 9. The germline CDR1 and CDR2 sequences are SGDLS and YYNGEE. The CDR3 nucleotides are TGTGCCAGCAGCGTAGTGTCGGGACAGATTGGGAACACTGAAGCTTTCTTT. Translating gives CASSVVSGQIGNTEAFF.

This clonotype was counted ten times or more. The chain carries TRBV30 and TRBJ2-3; D tentatively fits TRBD1 or TRBD2 (6 bases each). Germline V gene sequence: CDR1 GTSNPN, CDR2 SVGIG (reference sequence). The CDR3 runs 12 residues. With 3 bases removed from V and 6 bases from J, the gap between germline ends came to 10 bases. In nucleotides, the CDR3 is TGTGCCTGGAGCCGGGGGCCGGATACGCAGTATTTT. It specifies CAWSRGPDTQYF.

The V gene is TRBV7-9, the J gene TRBJ1-1, with TRBD1 as a possible D gene (6 bases). The CDR3 is made up of 15 amino acids. Germline CDR1 and CDR2: SEHNR and FQNEAQ (reference sequence). V lost 4 bases and J 4 bases, leaving 16 bases between the germline ends. CDR3 protein: CASSSVIYRATEAFF. CDR3 bases: TGTGCCAGCAGCTCGGTGATATACAGGGCCACTGAAGCTTTCTTT.

DNA of the CDR3: TGTGCCAGCAGCCCGGGACAGGGTCGCGCTGAAGCTTTCTTT. Its translation: CASSPGQGRAEAFF. V is TRBV7-9 and J is TRBJ1-1; 9 bases match TRBD1. The CDR3 consists of 14 residues. Germline assignment: CDR1 SEHNR and CDR2 FQNEAQ (reference sequence). V trimming: 5 bases; J trimming: 6 bases; junction bases outside the gene matches: 7.

Note on this clonotype: An end of the junction differs from the germline gene, which may be a read error. V gene TRBV5-1 combines with J gene TRBJ2-7; either TRBD1 or TRBD2 may supply D (5 bases each). Germline V gene sequence: CDR1 SGHRS, CDR2 YFSETQ. The CDR3 is 16 residues long. This CDR3 reads CASSFLLGAPEGEQYF. DNA for the CDR3: TGTGCCAGCAGCTTCCTACTAGGGGCTCCAGAGGGGGAGCAGTACTTC.

The table lists this clonotype with many counts. The chain recombines TRBV6-1 with TRBJ2-1; 9 bases align to TRBD2. Germline V gene data show CDR1 as MNHNS and CDR2 as SASEGT. CDR3 length: 16 residues. The ends lost 5 bases at V and 2 bases at J; junction bases unmatched: 7. The CDR3: CASSYGASGAYNEQFF. CDR3 coding DNA: TGTGCCAGCAGTTATGGGGCTAGCGGGGCCTACAATGAGCAGTTCTTC.

This clonotype appeared many times. The CDR3 region is CASSGRPGHPQYF. CDR3 nucleotide sequence: TGTGCCAGCAGCGGCCGTCCGGGGCACCCCCAGTACTTC. The chain joins TRBV11-2 to TRBJ2-5; the D call may be TRBD1 or TRBD2 (5 bases each). Deletions cut 5 bases from V and 9 bases from J, with 16 bases between. CDR1 and CDR2 from the germline V gene are SGHAT and FQNNGV. CDR3 size: 13 residues.

The table lists this clonotype with many counts. This chain uses TRBV9 with TRBJ2-1; possible D gene TRBD1, 6 bases. Germline assignment: CDR1 SGDLS and CDR2 YYNGEE. Trimming took off 3 bases at V and 6 bases at J, with 19 bases between the two ends. The CDR3 length is 16 residues. This CDR3 reads CASSEQSTGYINEQFF. In DNA form, the CDR3 reads TGTGCCAGCAGCGAGCAATCGACAGGATACATCAATGAGCAGTTCTTC.

This chain connects TRBV6-1 to TRBJ1-4; 10 bases fit TRBD1. The CDR3 covers 15 residues. With V trimmed by 6 bases and J by 7 bases, 8 bases remained unmatched. Per germline, CDR1 MNHNS and CDR2 SASEGT. The CDR3 DNA reads as TGTGCCAGCAGCCCCCGGACAGGGGGAAGTGAAAAACTGTTTTTT. Residues: CASSPRTGGSEKLFF.

This clonotype was detected many times. The V call is TRBV30, the J call TRBJ1-2, with D hard to call. The CDR3 sequence is 14 residues long. From germline, CDR1 is GTSNPN and CDR2 SVGIG (reference sequence). Trimming left V 0 bases short and J 4 bases short, with 12 bases between. CDR3 amino acids: CAWSVRLKPYGYTF. CDR3 DNA: TGTGCCTGGAGTGTACGACTGAAGCCCTATGGCTACACCTTC.

This chain's CDR3 is CASSQVIGNYGYTF. The CDR3 DNA is TGCGCCAGCAGCCAAGTCATAGGAAACTATGGCTACACCTTC. This chain connects TRBV4-1 to TRBJ1-2; no firm D call. Deletions cut 1 base from V and 2 bases from J, with 8 bases between. The CDR3 consists of 14 residues. Germline V gene lookup returns CDR1 MGHRA and CDR2 YSYEKL.

The chain carries TRBV3-1 and TRBJ2-5; D might be TRBD2 (7 bases). Germline V gene data show CDR1 as LGHDT and CDR2 as YNNKEL (reference sequence). The CDR3 has 16 amino acids. V was clipped by 4 bases and J by 4 bases, with 19 bases between them. The CDR3 sequence is CASSREGGWFRETQYF. Written as DNA, the CDR3 is TGTGCCAGCAGCCGGGAGGGGGGGTGGTTTCGAGAGACCCAGTACTTC.

This clonotype was detected a few times. The chain uses TRBV15 and TRBJ1-5; perhaps TRBD1 as D (5 bases). The V end was cut by 8 bases, the J end by 9 bases, with 11 bases between. The CDR3 contains 11 residues. Germline CDR1 and CDR2: LNHNV and YYDKDF (reference sequence). In DNA, the CDR3 is TGTGCCACCGGGGGGGGGGGGCCCCAGCATTTT. It yields the protein CATGGGGPQHF.

This sequence joins TRBV9 and TRBJ1-2; 8 bases match TRBD1. Germline V CDR1 and CDR2: SGDLS, YYNGEE. This CDR3 is 18 amino acids long. V dropped 0 bases and J dropped 8; count of bases not matched to a gene: 18. The CDR3 coding sequence is TGTGCCAGCAGCGTAGAGTACCCAGGGGGCGAGTTTCGGGAAGGCTACACCTTC. Its protein is CASSVEYPGGEFREGYTF.

The V gene is TRBV6-2 or TRBV6-3, the J gene TRBJ1-3; no reliable D call. Germline V gives CDR1 MNHEY, CDR2 SVGEGT. Between the trimmed V and J ends, which lost 7 bases and 0 bases, there was a span of 16 bases. This CDR3 has 16 amino acids. The CDR3 DNA sequence: TGTGCCAGCATTATAACTCCGGGCCTCTCTGGAAACACCATATATTTT. Amino acid sequence: CASIITPGLSGNTIYF.

Points on this clonotype: This may come from a read error, since a much larger clone is one base off. The chain recombines TRBV5-6 with TRBJ1-1; D ambiguous. Germline V gene data show CDR1 as SGHDT and CDR2 as YYEEEE. This CDR3 comprises 17 residues. The CDR3 sequence is CASSLGEVRRYNTEALF. DNA of the CDR3: TGTGCCAGCAGCTTGGGGGAGGTCAGGCGCTATAACACTGAAGCTCTCTTT.